This T cell receptor beta chain was found in a study of molecular identifiers for immune sequencing clone quantification. Trimming shortened V by 3 bases and J by 0 bases, and 9 bases separated the two germline ends. There are 15 residues in the CDR3. Germline V gene sequence: CDR1 LNHDA, CDR2 SQIVND (reference sequence). TCRdb re-analysed the PCR reads in MiXCR, keeping a single row per CDR3 protein. The data hold roughly 630,000 distinct CDR3 sequences, with roughly 23% observed a single time. The chain couples TRBV19 to TRBJ1-5, with D possibly being TRBD1 (5 bases). This clonotype originated in a human donor in good health. Some libraries in this study had Jurkat cell RNA spiked in. Sequencing was carried out using naive CD8+ T cells from blood, with Jurkat cell RNA spiked in. Subset of the sample: FACS-sorted CD8+CD4-CCR7+CD45RA+ naive T cells. The CDR3 region has the DNA TGTGCCAGTAGTATCGGGACGTATAGCAATCAGCCCCAGCATTTT. Its protein product is CASSIGTYSNQPQHF.